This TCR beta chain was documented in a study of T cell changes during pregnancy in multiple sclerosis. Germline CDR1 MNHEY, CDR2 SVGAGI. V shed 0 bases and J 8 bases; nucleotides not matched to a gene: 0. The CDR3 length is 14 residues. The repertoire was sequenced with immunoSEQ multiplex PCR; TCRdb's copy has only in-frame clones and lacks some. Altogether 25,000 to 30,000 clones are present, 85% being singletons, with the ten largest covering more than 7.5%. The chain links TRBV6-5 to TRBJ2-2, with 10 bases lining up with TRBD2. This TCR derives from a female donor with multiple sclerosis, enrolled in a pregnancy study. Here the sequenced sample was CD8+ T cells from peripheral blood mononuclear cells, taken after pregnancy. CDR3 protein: CASSYSTSGGELFF. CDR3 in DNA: TGTGCCAGCAGTTACTCGACTAGCGGGGGGGAGCTGTTTTTT.